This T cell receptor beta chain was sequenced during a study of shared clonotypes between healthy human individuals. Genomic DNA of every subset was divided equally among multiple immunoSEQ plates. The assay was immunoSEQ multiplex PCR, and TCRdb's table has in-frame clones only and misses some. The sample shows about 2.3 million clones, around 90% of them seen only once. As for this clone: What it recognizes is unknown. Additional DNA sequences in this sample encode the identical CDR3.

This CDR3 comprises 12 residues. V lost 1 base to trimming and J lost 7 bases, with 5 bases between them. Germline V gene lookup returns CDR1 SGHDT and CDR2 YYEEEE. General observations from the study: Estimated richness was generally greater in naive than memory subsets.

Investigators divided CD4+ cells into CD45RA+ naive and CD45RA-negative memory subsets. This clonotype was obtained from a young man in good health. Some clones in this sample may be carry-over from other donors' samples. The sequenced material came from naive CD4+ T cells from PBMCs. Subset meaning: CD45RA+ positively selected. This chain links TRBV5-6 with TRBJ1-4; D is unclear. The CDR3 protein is CASSLLGEKLFF. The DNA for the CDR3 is TGTGCCAGCAGCTTGTTGGGTGAAAAACTGTTTTTT.